One and the same sample provided the 29 T cell receptor beta chains below, sequenced in a study of OX40 agonist ivuxolimab in advanced cancers. Some clones are missing from TCRdb's copy, which holds only in-frame ones; the method was immunoSEQ multiplex PCR. The table shows tens of thousands of clones, with around 87% occurring only once. The sequencing here drew on CD4+ or CD8+ T cells sorted from blood, taken in a trial of the OX40 agonist ivuxolimab. Receptor source: an adult with an advanced solid tumor such as melanoma, head and neck, liver or kidney cancer.

This chain uses TRBV19 with TRBJ2-3; possibly TRBD1 for D (6 bases). Trimming left V 3 bases short and J 6 bases short, with 13 bases between. CDR1 LNHDA and CDR2 SQIVND come from the germline V gene (reference sequence). The CDR3 spans 14 residues. The CDR3 DNA follows: TGTGCCAGTAGTATCGGACAGCCTTCGGATACGCAGTATTTT. Residues: CASSIGQPSDTQYF.

The chain joins TRBV7-9 to TRBJ1-2, with a possible D match to TRBD1 (5 bases). The ends were cut back, 6 bases at V and 8 bases at J, with 16 bases in the middle. CDR3 length: 13 amino acids. CDR1 and CDR2 (germline): SEHNR, FQNEAQ (reference sequence). CDR3 residues: CASSFTGAEGYTF. CDR3 bases: TGTGCCAGCAGTTTCACCGGGGCCGAGGGCTACACCTTC.

The gene calls are TRBV11-2 and TRBJ2-3; TRBD2 might be the D (6 bases). V gave up 4 bases and J gave up 2 bases, with 16 bases separating them. The germline gives CDR1 SGHAT, CDR2 FQNNGV. This CDR3 region has 16 residues. The CDR3 nucleotides read TGTGCCAGCAGCTCGGGACTTGCGGGTATCACAGATACGCAGTATTTT. Translated: CASSSGLAGITDTQYF.

The V and J genes are TRBV5-6 and TRBJ2-5; no clear D gene. CDR3 length: 13 residues. V lost 1 base and J 1 base, leaving 5 bases between the germline ends. The germline V gene has CDR1 SGHDT and CDR2 YYEEEE. CDR3 sequence: CASSLSIQETQYF. As DNA, the CDR3 is TGTGCCAGCAGCTTGAGCATCCAAGAGACCCAGTACTTC.

The rearrangement joins TRBV13 to TRBJ2-7; D is perhaps TRBD1 (6 bases). Trimming took off 2 bases at V and 5 bases at J, with 10 bases between the two ends. The V gene's germline CDR1 is PRHDT and CDR2 FYEKMQ (reference sequence). This CDR3 contains 13 residues. In DNA, the CDR3 is TGTGCCAGCAGCTTAAACAGGGTTAACGAGCAGTACTTC. Protein: CASSLNRVNEQYF.

This chain uses TRBV7-9 with TRBJ1-4; D not certain. Germline CDR1 is SEHNR and CDR2 is FQNEAQ (reference sequence). Trimming took 4 bases from V and 7 from J, leaving 16 bases between them. The CDR3 is made up of 15 amino acids. CDR3: CASSSMGGSGEKLFF. CDR3 DNA sequence: TGTGCCAGCAGCTCCATGGGTGGATCGGGTGAAAAACTGTTTTTT.

The J gene is TRBJ1-4, the V gene TRBV18; D not resolved. Per germline, CDR1 KGHSH and CDR2 LQKENI. This CDR3 has 12 amino acids. V gave up 2 bases and J gave up 7 bases, with 5 bases separating them. In DNA form, the CDR3 reads TGTGCCAGCTCACCAGGGAGTGAAAAACTGTTTTTT. Translating it yields CASSPGSEKLFF.

The chain combines TRBV11-2 with TRBJ1-4, with 7 nucleotides matching TRBD1. Unmatched junction bases numbered 11, after V lost 5 bases and J lost 8 bases. Germline loops: CDR1 SGHAT, CDR2 FQNNGV. This CDR3 is built from 15 residues. The CDR3 loop reads CASSLTQGVREKLFF. CDR3 DNA sequence: TGTGCCAGCAGCCTAACCCAGGGGGTACGGGAAAAACTGTTTTTT.

The chain is built from TRBV7-3 and TRBJ2-1; D possibly corresponds to TRBD1 (8 bases). The germline gives CDR1 SGHTA, CDR2 FQGTGA. CDR3 length equals 15 residues. Trimming shortened V by 5 bases and J by 3 bases, and 14 bases separated the two germline ends. CDR3 nucleotide sequence: TGTGCCAGCAGCGCCACAGGGGGGGACTACAATGAGCAGTTCTTC. Its protein product is CASSATGGDYNEQFF.

The sample holds one count of this clone. This chain joins TRBV5-4 and TRBJ2-1, with 11 positions matching TRBD2. Looked up from germline, CDR1 is SGHNT and CDR2 is YYREEE (reference sequence). The CDR3 spans 15 residues. J was trimmed by 4 bases and V by 4 bases; bases with no gene match: 4. The CDR3 DNA is TGTGCCAGCAGCACCGGACTAGCGGGTTACAATGAGCAGTTCTTC. Protein: CASSTGLAGYNEQFF.

The V and J genes are TRBV30 and TRBJ2-7; D not resolved. Trimming removed 2 bases at V and 7 bases at J, with 15 bases between. The length of the CDR3 is 13 residues. Germline loops: CDR1 GTSNPN, CDR2 SVGIG (reference sequence). DNA of the CDR3: TGTGCCTGGAGTCCCACCAAAAACTGGGAGCAGTACTTC. This encodes CAWSPTKNWEQYF.

This clone came up once. The gene calls are TRBV7-3 and TRBJ2-3; no definite D call. Trimming pared 5 bases from V and 4 bases from J, leaving 7 bases between. CDR3 length: 12 residues. Germline loops: CDR1 SGHTA, CDR2 FQGTGA. The CDR3 sequence: CASSLSPDTQYF. The CDR3, as DNA: TGTGCCAGCAGCCTAAGCCCAGATACGCAGTATTTT. The whole variable domain, remainder taken from reference TRBV7-3 and TRBJ2-3, is GAGVSQTPSNKVTEKGKYVELRCDPISGHTALYWYRQSLGQGPEFLIYFQGTGAADDSGLPNDRFFAVRPEGSVSTLKIQRTERGDSAVYLCASSLSPDTQYFGPGTRLTVL.

This clone was observed a few times. The chain employs TRBV7-9 and TRBJ2-3; 10 positions match TRBD1. The junction had 5 bases not matched to a gene; V was cut back by 5 bases and J by 3 bases. From germline, CDR1 is SEHNR and CDR2 FQNEAQ (reference sequence). The CDR3 totals 15 residues. The DNA for the CDR3 is TGTGCCAGCAGCGGAAGACAGGGGGCAACAGATACGCAGTATTTT. This codes for CASSGRQGATDTQYF.

This clone was picked up one time. The rearrangement links TRBV5-4 to TRBJ2-7; 9 bases align to TRBD1. V trimming: 4 bases; J trimming: 6 bases; junction bases outside the gene matches: 11. The CDR3 has 15 residues. Germline V gives CDR1 SGHNT, CDR2 YYREEE (reference sequence). CDR3 amino acids: CASSMAGQGVIEQYF. The CDR3 DNA sequence: TGTGCCAGCAGCATGGCGGGACAGGGAGTGATCGAGCAGTACTTC.

The chain has TRBV5-1 and TRBJ2-7; 10 nucleotides line up with TRBD1. Germline V gene data show CDR1 as SGHRS and CDR2 as YFSETQ. J lost 2 bases, V lost 2 bases, and 4 bases had no gene match. The length of the CDR3 is 15 residues. CDR3 bases: TGCGCCAGCAGCTTTGGGGGACAGGGGCCCTACGAGCAGTACTTC. This gives the protein CASSFGGQGPYEQYF. Full variable domain (outside the CDR3, taken from reference TRBV5-1 and TRBJ2-7): KAGVTQTPRYLIKTRGQQVTLSCSPISGHRSVSWYQQTPGQGLQFLFEYFSETQRNKGNFPGRFSGRQFSNSRSEMNVSTLELGDSALYLCASSFGGQGPYEQYFGPGTRLTVT.

The genes are TRBV28 and TRBJ2-7; 8 nucleotides agree with TRBD1. Germline V lookup: CDR1 MDHEN, CDR2 SYDVKM. The CDR3 extends over 15 amino acids. Trimming removed 6 bases from V and 3 bases from J; junction bases left unmatched: 10. The CDR3 coding sequence is TGTGCCAGCAGGTCCGGACAGGGAATCGGCTACGAGCAGTACTTC. It encodes CASRSGQGIGYEQYF.

CDR3 DNA: TGTGCCAGCACCCCGACTAGCGGGAGCGTCCATGAGCAGTTCTTC. This gives the protein CASTPTSGSVHEQFF. The V call is TRBV6-5, the J call TRBJ2-1; TRBD2 matches at 12 bases. With V trimmed by 7 bases and J by 8 bases, 9 bases remained unmatched. Germline V lookup: CDR1 MNHEY, CDR2 SVGAGI. There are 15 residues in the CDR3.

The rearrangement links TRBV29-1 to TRBJ1-4, with 8 bases matching TRBD1. The V gene's germline CDR1 is SQVTM and CDR2 ANQGSEA. Trimming cost V 5 bases and J 6 bases; bases outside gene matches: 5. CDR3 length: 13 residues. CDR3 residues: CSVQGAWDEKLFF. CDR3 bases: TGCAGCGTTCAGGGGGCGTGGGATGAAAAACTGTTTTTT. Supplemented by reference TRBV29-1 and TRBJ1-4, the full variable domain reads SAVISQKPSRDICQRGTSLTIQCQVDSQVTMMFWYRQQPGQSLTLIATANQGSEATYESGFVIDKFPISRPNLTFSTLTVSNMSPEDSSIYLCSVQGAWDEKLFFGSGTQLSVL.

The chain recombines TRBV7-2 with TRBJ2-2; D is unclear. The CDR3 runs to 13 residues. Per germline, CDR1 SGHTA and CDR2 FQGNSA. V dropped 5 bases and J dropped 4 bases, with 8 bases sitting between them. CDR3 bases: TGTGCCAGCAGCCGAGGACCCACCGGGGAGCTGTTTTTT. It specifies CASSRGPTGELFF.

This chain connects TRBV2 to TRBJ1-2; 7 bases map to TRBD1. CDR3 length equals 12 residues. The V segment lost 5 bases and the J segment 7 bases; nucleotides outside the gene matches: 4. Germline V gene data show CDR1 as SNHLY and CDR2 as FYNNEI. CDR3 amino acids: CASSTGAGGYTF. Written as DNA, the CDR3 is TGTGCCAGCAGTACAGGGGCTGGTGGCTACACCTTC.

The rearrangement uses TRBV4-1 and TRBJ2-7, with D perhaps given as TRBD1 or TRBD2 (5 bases each). The CDR3 runs to 15 residues. Trimming took off 3 bases at V and 4 bases at J, with 16 bases between the two ends. The germline CDR1 and CDR2 sequences are MGHRA and YSYEKL. Here the CDR3 reads CASSQTPGPTYEQYF. CDR3 in DNA: TGCGCCAGCAGCCAGACTCCGGGACCGACTTACGAGCAGTACTTC.

This chain uses TRBV5-4 with TRBJ2-5, with D maybe TRBD1 (8 bases). CDR1 and CDR2 (germline): SGHNT, YYREEE (reference sequence). Trimming pared 5 bases from V and 7 bases from J, leaving 18 bases between. The CDR3 runs 14 residues. CDR3 nucleotide sequence: TGTGCCAGCAGGATCGACAGGGGCGGGGGGACCCAGTACTTC. It translates to CASRIDRGGGTQYF.

The rearrangement links TRBV4-1 to TRBJ2-3, with D perhaps TRBD2 (6 bases). CDR3 length: 17 amino acids. The V end lost 0 bases, the J end lost 0 bases, and 13 bases lay between the germline ends. Germline V gene data show CDR1 as MGHRA and CDR2 as YSYEKL. DNA of the CDR3: TGCGCCAGCAGCCAAGATCTAGCGCTCCGTAGCACAGATACGCAGTATTTT. Translating it yields CASSQDLALRSTDTQYF.

V and J are TRBV5-1 and TRBJ2-1; 8 nucleotides align to TRBD2. The germline V gene has CDR1 SGHRS and CDR2 YFSETQ. There are 16 residues in the CDR3. V was clipped by 4 bases and J by 5 bases; unmatched bases: 11. As DNA, the CDR3 is TGCGCCAGCAGCCCGCATATCGGGACTAGGGACAATGAGCAGTTCTTC. Protein sequence: CASSPHIGTRDNEQFF.

The chain employs TRBV18 and TRBJ2-2, with D possibly called TRBD1 or TRBD2 (5 bases each). Germline CDR1 KGHSH, CDR2 LQKENI. There are 15 residues in the CDR3. The V end was cut by 1 base, the J end by 5 bases, with 11 bases between. The CDR3 spells CASSPLGESTGELFF. As DNA, the CDR3 is TGTGCCAGCTCACCACTGGGGGAGTCGACCGGGGAGCTGTTTTTT.

This rearrangement joins TRBV10-3 to TRBJ2-6, with 7 bases that match TRBD2. The CDR3 loop spans 18 amino acids. The germline CDR1 and CDR2 sequences are ENHRY and SYGVKD. Trimming took 4 bases from V and 0 from J; bases not matched to a gene: 9. This CDR3 reads CAISGSSGVSSGANVLTF. The CDR3 DNA follows: TGTGCCATCAGTGGGTCTAGCGGTGTTAGCTCTGGGGCCAACGTCCTGACTTTC.

The chain carries TRBV5-4 and TRBJ2-1; TRBD2 matches at 10 bases. J gave up 5 bases and V 0 bases, and 5 bases lay outside the gene matches. The CDR3 contains 16 residues. Germline V gives CDR1 SGHNT, CDR2 YYREEE (reference sequence). CDR3 nucleotides: TGTGCCAGCAGCTTGGGACTAGCGGGTGGGAACAATGAGCAGTTCTTC. Encoded protein: CASSLGLAGGNNEQFF.

The sample holds one count of this clone. This chain uses TRBV30 with TRBJ2-1, with 8 bases matching TRBD2. V lost 3 bases to trimming and J lost 8 bases; unmatched junction nucleotides: 6. The CDR3 length is 13 residues. Germline CDR1 is GTSNPN and CDR2 is SVGIG (reference sequence). CDR3 amino acids: CAWRSIAGHEQFF. In DNA form, the CDR3 reads TGTGCCTGGAGATCGATAGCGGGACATGAGCAGTTCTTC.

This sequence joins TRBV6-1 and TRBJ2-5; 9 bases are a match to TRBD1. J was trimmed by 6 bases and V by 0 bases; bases with no gene match: 5. The CDR3 is 15 amino acids. Germline V gene data show CDR1 as MNHNS and CDR2 as SASEGT. In DNA, the CDR3 is TGTGCCAGCAGTGAAGCGGGACAGGGTAGAAAGACCCAGTACTTC. Protein sequence: CASSEAGQGRKTQYF.